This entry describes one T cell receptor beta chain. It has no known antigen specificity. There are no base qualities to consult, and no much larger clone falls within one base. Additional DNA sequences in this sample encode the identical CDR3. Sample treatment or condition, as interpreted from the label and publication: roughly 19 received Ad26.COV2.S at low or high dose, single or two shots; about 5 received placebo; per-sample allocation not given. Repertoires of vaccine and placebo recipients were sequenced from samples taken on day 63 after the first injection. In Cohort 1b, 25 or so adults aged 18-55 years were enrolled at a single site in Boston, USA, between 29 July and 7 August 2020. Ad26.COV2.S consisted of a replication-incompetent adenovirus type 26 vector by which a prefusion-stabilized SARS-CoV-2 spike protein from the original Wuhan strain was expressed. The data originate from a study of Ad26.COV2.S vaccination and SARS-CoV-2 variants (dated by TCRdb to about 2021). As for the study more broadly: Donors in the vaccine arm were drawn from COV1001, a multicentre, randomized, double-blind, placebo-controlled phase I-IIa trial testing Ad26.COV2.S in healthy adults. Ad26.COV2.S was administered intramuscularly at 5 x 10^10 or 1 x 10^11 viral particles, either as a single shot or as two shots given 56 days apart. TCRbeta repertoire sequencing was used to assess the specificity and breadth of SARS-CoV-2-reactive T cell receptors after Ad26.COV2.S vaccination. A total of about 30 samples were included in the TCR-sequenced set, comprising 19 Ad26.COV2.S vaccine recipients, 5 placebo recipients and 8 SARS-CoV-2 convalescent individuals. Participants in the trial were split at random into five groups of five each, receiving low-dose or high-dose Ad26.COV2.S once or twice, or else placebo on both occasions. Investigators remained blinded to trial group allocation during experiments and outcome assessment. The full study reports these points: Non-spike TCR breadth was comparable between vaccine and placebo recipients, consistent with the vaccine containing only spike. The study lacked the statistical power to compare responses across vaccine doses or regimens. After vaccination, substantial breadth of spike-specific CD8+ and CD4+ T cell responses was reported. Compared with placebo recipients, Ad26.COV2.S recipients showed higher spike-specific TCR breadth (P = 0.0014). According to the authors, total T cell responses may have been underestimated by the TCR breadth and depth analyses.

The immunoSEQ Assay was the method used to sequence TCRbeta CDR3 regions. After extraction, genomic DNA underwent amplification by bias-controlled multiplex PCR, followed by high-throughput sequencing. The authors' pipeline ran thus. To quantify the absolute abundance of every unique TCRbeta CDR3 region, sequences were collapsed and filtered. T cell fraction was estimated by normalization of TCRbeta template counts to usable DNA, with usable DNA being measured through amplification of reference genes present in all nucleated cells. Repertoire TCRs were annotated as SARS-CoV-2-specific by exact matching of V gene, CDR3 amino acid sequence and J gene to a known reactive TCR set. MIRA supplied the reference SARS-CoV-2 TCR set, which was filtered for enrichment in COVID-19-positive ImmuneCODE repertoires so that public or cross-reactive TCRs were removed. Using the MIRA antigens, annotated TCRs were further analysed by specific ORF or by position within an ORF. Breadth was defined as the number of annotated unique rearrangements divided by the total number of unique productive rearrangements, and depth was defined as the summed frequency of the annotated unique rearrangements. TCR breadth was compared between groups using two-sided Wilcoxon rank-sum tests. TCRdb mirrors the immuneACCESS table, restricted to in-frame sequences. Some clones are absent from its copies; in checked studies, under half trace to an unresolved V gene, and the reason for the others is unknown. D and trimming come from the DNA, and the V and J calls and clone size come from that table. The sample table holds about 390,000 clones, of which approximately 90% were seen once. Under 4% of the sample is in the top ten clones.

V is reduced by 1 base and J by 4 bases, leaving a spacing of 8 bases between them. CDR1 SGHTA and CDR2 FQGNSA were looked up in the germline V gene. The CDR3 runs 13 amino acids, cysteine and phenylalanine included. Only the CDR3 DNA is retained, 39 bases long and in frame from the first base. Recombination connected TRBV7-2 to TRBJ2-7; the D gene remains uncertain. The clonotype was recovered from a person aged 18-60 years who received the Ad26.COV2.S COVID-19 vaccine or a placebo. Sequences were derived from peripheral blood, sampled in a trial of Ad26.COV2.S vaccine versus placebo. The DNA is TGTGCCAGCAGCTTAGGGGCTTCGTACGAGCAGTACTTC. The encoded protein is CASSLGASYEQYF.